A single sample is the source of the 27 T cell receptor beta chains below, sequenced in a study of T cell responses to AZD1222 COVID-19 vaccine. TCRdb's copy holds only in-frame clones and misses some; the assay was immunoSEQ multiplex PCR. The sample lists over 100,000 clones, approximately 91% seen once, with over 6.5% in the top ten. Here the sequenced sample was peripheral blood, taken on day 0 of AZD1222 vaccination. The receptors shown here come from an adult in good health.

The chain combines TRBV20-1 with TRBJ2-2, with TRBD2 matching over 7 bases. The CDR3 contains 16 residues. From germline, CDR1 is DFQATT and CDR2 SNEGSKA (reference sequence). V dropped 3 bases and J dropped 7; count of bases not matched to a gene: 14. The CDR3 spells CSASPLESGAVGELFF. CDR3 in DNA: TGCAGTGCTAGTCCCTTGGAGAGCGGGGCGGTCGGGGAGCTGTTTTTT.

CDR3 in amino acids: CASSQDRPSGGNEQFF. DNA for the CDR3: TGCGCCAGCAGCCAAGATCGTCCTAGCGGGGGCAATGAGCAGTTCTTC. The chain couples TRBV4-1 to TRBJ2-1; 10 bases align to TRBD2. The CDR3 length is 16 residues. J was trimmed by 6 bases and V by 0 bases; bases with no gene match: 5. Germline-derived CDR1 and CDR2 are MGHRA and YSYEKL.

The gene calls are TRBV19 and TRBJ1-5; 9 nucleotides align to TRBD1. Germline values: CDR1 LNHDA, CDR2 SQIVND (reference sequence). J was trimmed by 6 bases and V by 1 base; bases with no gene match: 4. This CDR3 is 15 amino acids long. This CDR3 reads CASSIAGTGIQPQHF. In DNA form, the CDR3 reads TGTGCCAGTAGTATAGCCGGGACAGGGATTCAGCCCCAGCATTTT.

This clone appeared once. The chain joins TRBV12-3 or TRBV12-4 to TRBJ1-1; a possible D gene is TRBD1 (5 bases). The length of the CDR3 is 11 residues. Deletions cut 6 bases from V and 11 bases from J, with 13 bases between. The CDR3 nucleotides are TGTGCCAGCAGCGAGGGGTATTCCGCTTTCTTT. It encodes CASSEGYSAFF.

The CDR3 sequence: CASSLATENYGYTF. The CDR3 DNA is TGTGCCAGCTCACTGGCGACAGAAAACTATGGCTACACCTTC. The chain carries TRBV18 and TRBJ1-2; maybe TRBD1 (5 bases). This CDR3 has 14 residues. Trimming took 4 bases from V and 2 from J, leaving 11 bases between them. Germline CDR1 and CDR2: KGHSH and LQKENI.

V usage is TRBV7-3 and J usage is TRBJ1-1; a weak D match, TRBD1 (5 bases). This CDR3 is 13 amino acids long. The V end was cut by 2 bases, the J end by 7 bases, with 11 bases between. Germline loops: CDR1 SGHTA, CDR2 FQGTGA. The CDR3 region is CASSLGWGSEAFF. The CDR3 DNA follows: TGTGCCAGCAGCTTAGGGTGGGGCAGTGAAGCTTTCTTT.

This chain connects TRBV7-8 to TRBJ1-3; D may be TRBD1 (6 bases). V lost 1 base and J lost 3, with 13 bases in between. Germline CDR1 reads SGHVS; CDR2 reads FQNEAQ. This CDR3 is 16 amino acids long. CDR3: CASSLVGASYGNTIYF. DNA for the CDR3: TGTGCCAGCAGCTTAGTGGGGGCTTCTTATGGAAACACCATATATTTT.

J is TRBJ1-2 and V is TRBV4-2; D is perhaps TRBD1 (5 bases). V gave up 0 bases and J gave up 7 bases, with 12 bases separating them. CDR3 length: 14 residues. Germline V CDR1 and CDR2: LGHNA, YNFKEQ. CDR3 DNA: TGTGCCAGCAGCCAAGAAAGGTGGCAGGGTGGCTACACCTTC. Translation gives CASSQERWQGGYTF.

The chain combines TRBV19 with TRBJ2-7; D gene ambiguous. Trimming cost V 3 bases and J 3 bases, with 9 bases left between them. CDR1 and CDR2 (germline): LNHDA, SQIVND (reference sequence). The CDR3 loop spans 13 amino acids. The CDR3 DNA is TGTGCCAGTAGTATCAGGCAGAACTACGAGCAGTACTTC. This codes for CASSIRQNYEQYF. Filled out from reference TRBV19 and TRBJ2-7, the complete variable domain reads DGGITQSPKYLFRKEGQNVTLSCEQNLNHDAMYWYRQDPGQGLRLIYYSQIVNDFQKGDIAEGYSVSREKKESFPLTVTSAQKNPTAFYLCASSIRQNYEQYFGPGTRLTVT.

The chain is built from TRBV2 and TRBJ2-3; TRBD2 agrees at 9 bases. V was pared by 5 bases and J by 9 bases, with 3 bases of the junction left unmatched. The CDR3 length is 12 residues. CDR1 is SNHLY, CDR2 FYNNEI, per germline. The CDR3 region is CASSLAGPTQYF. The CDR3 bases are TGTGCCAGCAGTCTAGCGGGGCCCACGCAGTATTTT.

The rearrangement links TRBV15 to TRBJ2-1; 12 bases fit TRBD2. J lost 9 bases, V lost 3 bases, and 12 bases had no gene match. CDR1 and CDR2 from the germline V gene are LNHNV and YYDKDF (reference sequence). CDR3 length: 17 residues. The DNA for the CDR3 is TGTGCCACCAGCAGGGGGCTGACTAGCGGGAGAAGAGGTGAGCAGTTCTTC. Encoded protein: CATSRGLTSGRRGEQFF. The full variable domain, in which reference TRBV15 and TRBJ2-1 provide the parts outside the CDR3, is DAMVIQNPRYQVTQFGKPVTLSCSQTLNHNVMYWYQQKSSQAPKLLFHYYDKDFNNEADTPDNFQSRRPNTSFCFLDIRSPGLGDTAMYLCATSRGLTSGRRGEQFFGPGTRLTVL.

The chain carries TRBV27 and TRBJ2-2; D is uncertain. The CDR3 totals 12 residues. The V end lost 5 bases, the J end lost 3 bases, and 4 bases lay between the germline ends. Looked up from germline, CDR1 is MNHEY and CDR2 is SMNVEV (reference sequence). The CDR3 DNA sequence: TGTGCCAGCAGTCGAGACACCGGGGAGCTGTTTTTT. Translated: CASSRDTGELFF.

V gene TRBV6-6 combines with J gene TRBJ1-2; perhaps TRBD1 as D (6 bases). The CDR3 runs to 12 residues. CDR1 and CDR2 from the germline V gene are MNHNY and SVGAGI (reference sequence). V was pared by 10 bases and J by 6 bases, with 15 bases between. The chain's CDR3 is CATRTVGNGYTF. As DNA, the CDR3 is TGTGCCACCCGGACAGTAGGAAATGGCTACACCTTC.

This sequence joins TRBV2 and TRBJ1-5, with 8 bases identical to TRBD1. V dropped 6 bases and J dropped 7; count of bases not matched to a gene: 8. From germline, CDR1 is SNHLY and CDR2 FYNNEI. The length of the CDR3 is 14 residues. The DNA for the CDR3 is TGTGCCAGCAGCCAGGACAGGGAGGACCAGCCCCAGCATTTT. This encodes CASSQDREDQPQHF. Combining the CDR3 with reference TRBV2 and TRBJ1-5 gives the whole variable domain EPEVTQTPSHQVTQMGQEVILRCVPISNHLYFYWYRQILGQKVEFLVSFYNNEISEKSEIFDDQFSVERPDGSNFTLKIRSTKLEDSAMYFCASSQDREDQPQHFGDGTRLSIL.

This clone was recorded only once. V usage is TRBV6-5 and J usage is TRBJ2-5, with 11 bases fitting TRBD1. Germline V CDR1 and CDR2: MNHEY, SVGAGI. V gave up 7 bases and J gave up 4 bases; unmatched junction bases: 5. The CDR3 has 14 amino acids. CDR3 region: CASTRDRGGETQYF. In DNA form, the CDR3 reads TGTGCCAGCACTCGGGACAGGGGGGGAGAGACCCAGTACTTC.

This clone was seen only a few times. The V gene is TRBV18, the J gene TRBJ1-1; tentatively, D is TRBD1 (6 bases). CDR3 length: 16 residues. The V end lost 0 bases, the J end lost 1 base, and 12 bases lay between the germline ends. CDR1 KGHSH and CDR2 LQKENI come from the germline V gene. The CDR3 DNA is TGTGCCAGCTCACCACCTTCGGGGGGCGGGAACACTGAAGCTTTCTTT. Protein: CASSPPSGGGNTEAFF.

This chain connects TRBV12-5 to TRBJ1-6; TRBD1 aligns across 8 bases. With 6 bases clipped from V and 7 bases from J, the junction kept 11 bases outside the gene matches. This CDR3 is 16 amino acids long. Germline values: CDR1 LGHNT, CDR2 FRNRAP. The CDR3 region is CASGAAGTGANSPLHF. DNA of the CDR3: TGTGCTAGTGGGGCTGCCGGGACAGGAGCAAATTCACCCCTCCACTTT.

The rearrangement joins TRBV4-1 to TRBJ1-2, with TRBD1 matching over 8 bases. Germline CDR1 and CDR2: MGHRA and YSYEKL. This CDR3 spans 15 amino acids. V trimming: 4 bases; J trimming: 2 bases; junction bases outside the gene matches: 6. The chain's CDR3 is CASSREGQGNYGYTF. The CDR3 DNA is TGCGCCAGCAGCCGAGAAGGACAGGGAAACTATGGCTACACCTTC.

This chain joins TRBV9 and TRBJ1-1; D not certain. Germline CDR1 SGDLS, CDR2 YYNGEE. V lost 1 base and J lost 1, with 11 bases in between. This CDR3 is 15 amino acids long. The CDR3 sequence: CASSVRATQNTEAFF. The DNA for the CDR3 is TGTGCCAGCAGCGTAAGAGCGACACAGAACACTGAAGCTTTCTTT.

The genes are TRBV6-4 and TRBJ1-3, with a possible D match to TRBD1 (6 bases). V was trimmed by 6 bases and J by 3 bases, leaving 9 bases between them. The CDR3 is made up of 13 amino acids. CDR1 MRHNA and CDR2 SNTAGT come from the germline V gene. CDR3 protein: CASRGGIGNTIYF. Here the CDR3 DNA reads TGTGCCAGCAGAGGGGGGATTGGAAACACCATATATTTT.

The V call is TRBV10-1, the J call TRBJ2-1, with TRBD2 matching over 7 bases. This CDR3 has 15 amino acids. Germline V lookup: CDR1 WNHNN, CDR2 SYGVQD (reference sequence). Unmatched junction bases numbered 5, after V lost 2 bases and J lost 4 bases. CDR3 coding DNA: TGCGCCAGCAGTGAGGATGGGACTACATACAATGAGCAGTTCTTC. This sequence encodes CASSEDGTTYNEQFF.

This clone was picked up a small number of times. The V gene is TRBV19, the J gene TRBJ2-3, with D possibly being TRBD1 (5 bases). The germline V gene has CDR1 LNHDA and CDR2 SQIVND (reference sequence). The V end lost 3 bases, the J end lost 0 bases, and 10 bases lay between the germline ends. The CDR3 has 15 amino acids. The chain's CDR3 is CASSIWGRSTDTQYF. For the CDR3, the DNA is TGTGCCAGTAGTATCTGGGGCAGAAGCACAGATACGCAGTATTTT.

The gene calls are TRBV7-9 and TRBJ1-4; 8 nucleotides agree with TRBD1. With 4 bases clipped from V and 8 bases from J, the junction kept 12 bases outside the gene matches. Germline V gene sequence: CDR1 SEHNR, CDR2 FQNEAQ (reference sequence). The length of the CDR3 is 16 residues. DNA of the CDR3: TGTGCCAGCAGCTCCCCTCTGGACAGGGCAGGAGAAAAACTGTTTTTT. It translates to CASSSPLDRAGEKLFF.

This chain links TRBV7-9 with TRBJ2-3; 12 positions match TRBD2. Germline V gene sequence: CDR1 SEHNR, CDR2 FQNEAQ (reference sequence). CDR3 length: 17 amino acids. V lost 5 bases and J lost 11; bases outside the gene matches: 17. CDR3: CASSPSPASGRGRGQYF. CDR3 bases: TGTGCCAGCAGCCCTTCTCCCGCTAGCGGGAGGGGGCGGGGGCAGTATTTT.

The J gene is TRBJ1-2, the V gene TRBV2; D perhaps matches TRBD1 (5 bases). Looked up from germline, CDR1 is SNHLY and CDR2 is FYNNEI. This CDR3 region has 15 residues. V was shortened by 4 bases and J by 1 base, with 13 bases between the two germline ends. DNA of the CDR3: TGTGCCAGCAGTGTCCAGGGAGATAGTAACTATGGCTACACCTTC. It translates to CASSVQGDSNYGYTF.

The V and J genes are TRBV7-6 and TRBJ1-4; TRBD1 is a possible D gene (5 bases). V lost 2 bases and J 5 bases, leaving 12 bases between the germline ends. CDR1 and CDR2 (germline): SGHVS, FNYEAQ. The CDR3 has 15 amino acids. CDR3 region: CASSLTGGENEKLFF. The DNA for the CDR3 is TGTGCCAGCAGCTTAACGGGGGGGGAAAATGAAAAACTGTTTTTT.

The J gene is TRBJ1-1, the V gene TRBV27, with D possibly matching TRBD1 (6 bases). In germline, CDR1 is MNHEY, CDR2 SMNVEV (reference sequence). The CDR3 contains 13 residues. V gave up 6 bases and J gave up 7 bases, with 15 bases separating them. The DNA for the CDR3 is TGTGCCAGCAGACTCACAGGGTGGGGTGAAGCTTTCTTT. This codes for CASRLTGWGEAFF.